This T cell receptor (beta chain) stems from a study of cytomegalovirus exposure and HLA in healthy donors. The PCR employed 60 Vbeta primers together with 13 Jbeta primers. Profiling relied on immunoSEQ multiplex PCR, and the TCRdb table lists in-frame clones only, not all of them. The table has under 200,000 clones, around 77% seen once; the top ten hold 2% to 2.5%. Germline V gives CDR1 LNHNV, CDR2 YYDKDF (reference sequence). CDR3 length: 13 residues. Deletions cut 3 bases from V and 4 bases from J, with 9 bases between. The sequence was collected from a man in his sixties in good health and CMV-seronegative. The chain carries TRBV15 and TRBJ2-5; D unresolved. Source material: PBMCs. CDR3 amino acids: CATSRGPGETQYF. DNA of the CDR3: TGTGCCACCAGCAGGGGCCCAGGAGAGACCCAGTACTTC.